This TCR beta chain was profiled in a study of a mutant IDH1 vaccine in newly diagnosed glioma. Turning to the study itself: First vaccine doses came 4-6 weeks after radiotherapy alone, or with temozolomide cycles.

Profiled with immunoSEQ multiplex PCR; TCRdb holds only in-frame clones, not every one. The sample carries some 80,000 clones, approximately 85% recorded once. This clone has a handful of counts. As yet, its antigen is unknown. The CDR3 contains 14 residues. Germline CDR1 is SEHNR and CDR2 is FQNEAQ (reference sequence). The V end lost 7 bases, the J end lost 5 bases, and 17 bases lay between the germline ends. Indicated time point: week 23, last vaccination. The content of each vaccine dose was 300 ug of mutant IDH1 20-mer peptide, and topical imiquimod accompanied it. This sequence originates from a woman aged 45-65 years with glioma. V usage is TRBV7-9 and J usage is TRBJ1-1; weak D call: TRBD1 (6 bases). Sequencing was performed on PBMCs, taken from a glioma patient whose treatment included an IDH1 peptide vaccine. Here the CDR3 DNA reads TGTGCCAGCACGGATACCAGAGGGGGGACTGAAGCTTTCTTT. Its protein product is CASTDTRGGTEAFF.